This T cell receptor beta chain was captured in a study of identical twins. V lost 5 bases, J lost 5 bases, and 8 bases stayed unmatched. CDR3 length: 17 residues. From germline, CDR1 is SGHVS and CDR2 FNYEAQ. Study-wide results and limits: When twins shared out-of-frame alpha sequences, those sequences had excess low generation probability.

Carrying unique molecular identifiers, the cDNA also gained a universal primer site through template switching. Each CDR3 protein gets one entry after TCRdb re-called the 5' RACE reads with MiXCR. This table has about 700,000 distinct CDR3 sequences, approximately 6.1% appearing once. Note on this clonotype: Antigen: not known.

The chain recombines TRBV7-6 with TRBJ2-3, with TRBD2 matching 15 bases. The clonotype originates from a man between 18 and 29 years old in good health. Sequenced sample: naive T cells sorted from blood. CDR3 sequence reads: CASSPGLAGGSEDTQYF. CDR3 sequence (DNA): TGTGCCAGCAGCCCGGGACTAGCGGGAGGTTCCGAAGATACGCAGTATTTT.